The 18 T cell receptor beta chains below all came from one sample that was sequenced in a study of shared clonotypes between healthy human individuals. Some clones are missing from TCRdb's copy, which holds only in-frame ones; the method was immunoSEQ multiplex PCR. The sample lists over a million clones; about 84% were seen once. Sequenced: memory CD4+ T cells from PBMCs. Subset here: CD45RA-negative fraction. Source of these receptors: a man aged 18 to 29 in good health. Some clones in this sample may be carry-over from other donors' samples.

This clone was seen a few times. The chain couples TRBV27 to TRBJ1-1, with D perhaps TRBD1 (6 bases). Trimming cost V 5 bases and J 7 bases, with 11 bases left between them. Germline V gives CDR1 MNHEY, CDR2 SMNVEV (reference sequence). The CDR3 covers 12 residues. The CDR3 DNA reads TGTGCCAGCAGTATCAGGGGTGGTGAAGCTTTCTTT. Translated, it gives CASSIRGGEAFF.

The chain joins TRBV2 to TRBJ2-5; 8 nucleotides line up with TRBD1. Germline CDR1 and CDR2: SNHLY and FYNNEI. V gave up 4 bases and J gave up 4 bases; unmatched junction bases: 5. The CDR3 is 14 amino acids. The CDR3: CASSATTGAETQYF. The CDR3 DNA reads TGTGCCAGCAGTGCGACGACAGGGGCAGAGACCCAGTACTTC.

The rearrangement uses TRBV7-9 and TRBJ2-7; D is unresolved. V shed 3 bases and J shed 5 bases, with 11 bases lying between them. Germline V lookup: CDR1 SEHNR, CDR2 FQNEAQ (reference sequence). This CDR3 is 13 amino acids long. CDR3 region: CASSLGFRNEQYF. The DNA of the CDR3 is TGTGCCAGCAGCTTGGGATTCCGGAACGAGCAGTACTTC.

In the case of this clone: Being one base from a much bigger clone, this may be a read error. The V gene is TRBV28, the J gene TRBJ2-7; D may be TRBD2 (5 bases). V was cut by 7 bases and J by 1 base, with 14 bases left in between. This CDR3 contains 14 residues. Per the germline V gene, CDR1 is MDHEN and CDR2 is SYDVKM. Here the CDR3 reads CASTSDGESYEQYF. For the CDR3, the DNA is TGTGCCAGCACCTCGGACGGGGAGTCCTACGAGCAGTACTTC.

The J gene is TRBJ2-3, the V gene TRBV15; TRBD1 is a possible D gene (6 bases). This CDR3 comprises 13 residues. The germline V gene has CDR1 LNHNV and CDR2 YYDKDF (reference sequence). The CDR3 is CTPQGKVGGTQYF. In nucleotides, the CDR3 is TGTACCCCACAGGGTAAGGTTGGGGGTACGCAGTATTTT.

Points on this clone: This may stem from a read error, because a much larger clone lies one nucleotide away. In the same sample, other DNA sequences code for this CDR3. This rearrangement joins TRBV25-1 to TRBJ2-7; TRBD2 is a possible D gene (6 bases). This CDR3 is built from 15 residues. Germline loops: CDR1 MGHDK, CDR2 SYGVNS. The V and J ends lost 3 bases and 7 bases respectively, with 19 bases between them. The CDR3 loop is CASSEPGVRLGEQYF. DNA of the CDR3: TGTGCCAGCAGTGAGCCGGGAGTGAGGCTAGGGGAGCAGTACTTC.

In nucleotides, the CDR3 is TGTGCCAGCAGTGATCGTTTGCCTTATGGGATAATGAACACTGAAGCTTTCTTT. Translated, it gives CASSDRLPYGIMNTEAFF. The genes are TRBV6-1 and TRBJ1-1, with D unresolved. V shed 3 bases and J shed 0 bases, with 20 bases lying between them. The CDR3 consists of 18 residues. Germline V gene data show CDR1 as MNHNS and CDR2 as SASEGT.

This clone was picked up one time. This chain uses TRBV28 with TRBJ2-7; TRBD2 matches at 10 bases. CDR3 length: 13 residues. Germline assignment: CDR1 MDHEN and CDR2 SYDVKM. V gave up 6 bases and J gave up 5 bases; unmatched junction bases: 4. CDR3 in amino acids: CASRVLAGDEQYF. DNA for the CDR3: TGTGCCAGCAGAGTGCTAGCGGGAGACGAGCAGTACTTC. Supplemented by reference TRBV28 and TRBJ2-7, the full variable domain reads DVKVTQSSRYLVKRTGEKVFLECVQDMDHENMFWYRQDPGLGLRLIYFSYDVKMKEKGDIPEGYSVSREKKERFSLILESASTNQTSMYLCASRVLAGDEQYFGPGTRLTVT.

The chain combines TRBV19 with TRBJ1-2; D is possibly TRBD1 (5 bases). V lost 3 bases, J lost 3 bases, and 17 bases lay in between. The CDR3 sequence is 16 residues long. Germline CDR1 reads LNHDA; CDR2 reads SQIVND (reference sequence). CDR3 sequence: CASSMGSRGEDYGYTF. The CDR3 DNA sequence: TGTGCCAGTAGTATGGGGTCTCGAGGGGAAGACTATGGCTACACCTTC.

V and J are TRBV6-6 and TRBJ2-1, with TRBD2 identical over 12 bases. V shed 6 bases and J 0 bases; nucleotides not matched to a gene: 3. In germline, CDR1 is MNHNY, CDR2 SVGAGI (reference sequence). CDR3 length equals 16 residues. This CDR3 reads CASSTTSGSSYNEQFF. CDR3 in DNA: TGTGCCAGCAGCACGACTAGCGGGAGCTCCTACAATGAGCAGTTCTTC.

This chain uses TRBV5-1 with TRBJ2-5, with D tentatively TRBD1 (6 bases). Trimming removed 3 bases at V and 5 bases at J, with 14 bases between. Germline values: CDR1 SGHRS, CDR2 YFSETQ. There are 14 residues in the CDR3. Written as DNA, the CDR3 is TGCGCCAGCAGCTCGGACAGACCCAGGGAGACCCAGTACTTC. Its protein product is CASSSDRPRETQYF.

This clone came up once. V is TRBV5-4 and J is TRBJ2-7, with 7 bases fitting TRBD1. Per the germline V gene, CDR1 is SGHNT and CDR2 is YYREEE (reference sequence). The CDR3 is made up of 13 amino acids. Trimming took 0 bases from V and 5 from J; bases not matched to a gene: 2. As DNA, the CDR3 is TGTGCCAGCAGCTTGGCCGGGACAGACGAGCAGTACTTC. Protein sequence: CASSLAGTDEQYF. Supplemented by reference TRBV5-4 and TRBJ2-7, the full variable domain reads ETGVTQSPTHLIKTRGQQVTLRCSSQSGHNTVSWYQQALGQGPQFIFQYYREEENGRGNFPPRFSGLQFPNYSSELNVNALELDDSALYLCASSLAGTDEQYFGPGTRLTVT.

The table lists this clone with a few counts. The chain carries TRBV5-1 and TRBJ1-1; 8 bases match TRBD1. The CDR3 is 14 amino acids. Germline assignment: CDR1 SGHRS and CDR2 YFSETQ. V trimming: 4 bases; J trimming: 1 base; junction bases outside the gene matches: 3. The CDR3 region has the DNA TGCGCCAGCAGCAATGGACAGGGGAACACTGAAGCTTTCTTT. Translation: CASSNGQGNTEAFF. The full variable domain, with the rest looked up from reference TRBV5-1 and TRBJ1-1, is KAGVTQTPRYLIKTRGQQVTLSCSPISGHRSVSWYQQTPGQGLQFLFEYFSETQRNKGNFPGRFSGRQFSNSRSEMNVSTLELGDSALYLCASSNGQGNTEAFFGQGTRLTVV.

This chain uses TRBV27 with TRBJ2-3, with 11 bases that match TRBD2. With V trimmed by 6 bases and J by 5 bases, 16 bases remained unmatched. CDR1 is MNHEY and CDR2 is SMNVEV in the germline V gene (reference sequence). This CDR3 contains 18 residues. CDR3 in amino acids: CASSRGSIAGGRLDTQYF. CDR3 coding DNA: TGTGCCAGCAGCAGGGGGTCTATAGCGGGAGGGCGGTTAGATACGCAGTATTTT.

The chain is built from TRBV7-2 and TRBJ2-1, with 13 bases that match TRBD2. The CDR3 sequence is 15 residues long. Germline V gives CDR1 SGHTA, CDR2 FQGNSA. V gave up 5 bases and J gave up 6 bases; unmatched junction bases: 4. The CDR3 DNA reads as TGTGCCAGCAGCATCGGACTAGCGGGAGTCAATGAGCAGTTCTTC. This codes for CASSIGLAGVNEQFF.

This chain connects TRBV2 to TRBJ1-1; D is unresolved. Germline-derived CDR1 and CDR2 are SNHLY and FYNNEI. The CDR3 spans 12 residues. V shed 8 bases and J shed 4 bases, with 11 bases lying between them. The CDR3, as DNA: TGTGCCAGCGGAGGGCGGAGCACTGAAGCTTTCTTT. This sequence encodes CASGGRSTEAFF.

This rearrangement joins TRBV5-6 to TRBJ1-5; a possible D gene is TRBD1 (6 bases). V lost 4 bases, J lost 6 bases, and 14 bases lay in between. CDR1 and CDR2 from the germline V gene are SGHDT and YYEEEE. The CDR3 contains 14 residues. CDR3 region: CASSPGQWGQPQHF. CDR3 sequence (DNA): TGTGCCAGCAGCCCAGGACAGTGGGGTCAGCCCCAGCATTTT.

This chain links TRBV5-1 with TRBJ2-7, with 7 bases aligning to TRBD2. Germline V lookup: CDR1 SGHRS, CDR2 YFSETQ. This CDR3 is 16 amino acids long. Trimming at V came to 2 bases and at J to 2 bases, leaving 10 bases not matched to a gene. CDR3 loop: CASSLFLRDYPYEQYF. CDR3 sequence (DNA): TGCGCCAGCAGCTTATTTCTACGGGACTACCCCTACGAGCAGTACTTC.